This T cell receptor beta chain was sequenced for a study of blood T cell repertoires in COVID-19. Some clones are missing from TCRdb's copy, which holds only in-frame ones; the method was immunoSEQ multiplex PCR. The table has approximately 200,000 clones, about 82% seen once. V lost 1 base to trimming and J lost 0 bases, with 7 bases between them. Germline-derived CDR1 and CDR2 are SGHAT and FQDESV (reference sequence). CDR3 length: 15 residues. Sequenced: PBMCs or T cells enriched from blood (not recorded which). This clonotype was obtained from a woman aged 25 to 39 who had recovered from COVID-19. V and J are TRBV11-1 and TRBJ2-1, with D uncertain. This CDR3 is CASSLDSSSYNEQFF. The CDR3 DNA is TGTGCCAGCAGCTTAGACTCAAGCTCCTACAATGAGCAGTTCTTC.